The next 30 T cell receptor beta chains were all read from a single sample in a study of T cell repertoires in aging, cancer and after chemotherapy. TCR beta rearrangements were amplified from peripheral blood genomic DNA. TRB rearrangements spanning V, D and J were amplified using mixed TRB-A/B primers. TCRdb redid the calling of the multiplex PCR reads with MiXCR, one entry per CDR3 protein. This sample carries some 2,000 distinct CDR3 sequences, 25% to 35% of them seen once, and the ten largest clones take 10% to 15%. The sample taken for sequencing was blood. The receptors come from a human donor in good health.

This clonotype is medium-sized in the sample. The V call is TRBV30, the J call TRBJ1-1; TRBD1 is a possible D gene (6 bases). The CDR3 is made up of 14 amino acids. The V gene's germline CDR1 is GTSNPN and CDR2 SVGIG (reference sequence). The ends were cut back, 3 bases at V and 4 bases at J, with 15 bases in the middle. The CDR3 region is CAWRRQGWGTEAFF. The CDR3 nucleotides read TGTGCCTGGAGGCGGCAGGGGTGGGGCACTGAAGCTTTCTTT.

CDR3 sequence: CASSRGGGSPLHF. The CDR3 region has the DNA TGTGCCAGCAGCCGAGGGGGCGGCTCACCCCTCCACTTT. The chain has TRBV14 and TRBJ1-6; 7 nucleotides match TRBD1. Per the germline V gene, CDR1 is SGHDN and CDR2 is FVKESK. The junction had 4 bases not matched to a gene; V was cut back by 4 bases and J by 10 bases. The CDR3 consists of 13 residues. The entire variable domain, with the rest obtained from reference TRBV14 and TRBJ1-6, is as follows: EAGVTQFPSHSVIEKGQTVTLRCDPISGHDNLYWYRRVMGKEIKFLLHFVKESKQDESGMPNNRFLAERTGGTYSTLKVQPAELEDSGVYFCASSRGGGSPLHFGNGTRLTVT.

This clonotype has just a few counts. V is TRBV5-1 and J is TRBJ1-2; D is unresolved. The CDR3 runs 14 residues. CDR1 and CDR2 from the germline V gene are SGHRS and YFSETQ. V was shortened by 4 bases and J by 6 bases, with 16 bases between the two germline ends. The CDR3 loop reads CASSPGRGFDGYTF. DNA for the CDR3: TGCGCCAGCAGCCCCGGGAGAGGTTTCGATGGCTACACCTTC.

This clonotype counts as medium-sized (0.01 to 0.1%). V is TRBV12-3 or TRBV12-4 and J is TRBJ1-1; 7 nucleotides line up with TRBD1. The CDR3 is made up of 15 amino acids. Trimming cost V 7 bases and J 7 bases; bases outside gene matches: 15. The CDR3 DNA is TGTGCCAGCAACCCCATCTCAGGGGGATGGGTTGAAGCTTTCTTT. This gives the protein CASNPISGGWVEAFF.

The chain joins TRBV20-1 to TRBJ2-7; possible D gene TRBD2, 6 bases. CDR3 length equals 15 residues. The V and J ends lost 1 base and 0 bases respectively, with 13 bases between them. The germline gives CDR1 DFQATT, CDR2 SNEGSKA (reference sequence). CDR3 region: CSARVAGRLSYEQYF. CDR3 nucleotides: TGCAGTGCTAGAGTTGCGGGGAGACTCTCCTACGAGCAGTACTTC.

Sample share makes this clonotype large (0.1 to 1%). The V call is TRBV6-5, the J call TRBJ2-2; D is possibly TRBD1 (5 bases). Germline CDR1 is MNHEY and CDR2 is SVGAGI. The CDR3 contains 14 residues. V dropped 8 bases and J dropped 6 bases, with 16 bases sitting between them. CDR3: CASWNGATAGELFF. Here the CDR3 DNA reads TGTGCCAGCTGGAATGGAGCGACAGCCGGGGAGCTGTTTTTT.

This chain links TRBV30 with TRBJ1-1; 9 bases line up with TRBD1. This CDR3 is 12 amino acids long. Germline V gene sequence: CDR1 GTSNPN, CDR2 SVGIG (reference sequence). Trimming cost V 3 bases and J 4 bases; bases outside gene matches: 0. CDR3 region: CAWRGQGTEAFF. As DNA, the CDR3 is TGTGCCTGGAGGGGACAGGGCACTGAAGCTTTCTTT.

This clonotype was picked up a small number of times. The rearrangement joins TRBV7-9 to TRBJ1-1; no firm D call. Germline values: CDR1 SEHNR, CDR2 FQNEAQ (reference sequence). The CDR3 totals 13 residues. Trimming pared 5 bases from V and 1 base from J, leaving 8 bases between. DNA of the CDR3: TGTGCCAGCAGCCCTCGCAGGAACACTGAAGCTTTCTTT. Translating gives CASSPRRNTEAFF.

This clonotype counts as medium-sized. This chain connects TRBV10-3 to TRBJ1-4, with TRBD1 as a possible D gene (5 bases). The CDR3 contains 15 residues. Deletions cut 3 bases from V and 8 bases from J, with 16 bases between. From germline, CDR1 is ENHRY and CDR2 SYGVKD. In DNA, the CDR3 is TGTGCCATCAGTGATGGGGCAATGGTTGCGGAAAAACTGTTTTTT. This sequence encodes CAISDGAMVAEKLFF.

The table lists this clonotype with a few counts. This CDR3 reads CASRFDRENYGYTF. The CDR3 DNA follows: TGTGCCAGCAGATTTGACAGGGAGAACTATGGCTACACCTTC. The V call is TRBV6-5, the J call TRBJ1-2; 7 bases are a match to TRBD1. Per the germline V gene, CDR1 is MNHEY and CDR2 is SVGAGI. CDR3 length: 14 amino acids. The V and J ends lost 6 bases and 2 bases, in that order; junction bases with no gene match: 6.

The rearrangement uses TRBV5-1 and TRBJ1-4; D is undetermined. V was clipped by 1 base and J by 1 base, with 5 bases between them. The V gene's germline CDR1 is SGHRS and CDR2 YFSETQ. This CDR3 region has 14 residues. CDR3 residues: CASSLQKTNEKLFF. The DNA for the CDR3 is TGCGCCAGCAGCTTGCAGAAAACTAATGAAAAACTGTTTTTT.

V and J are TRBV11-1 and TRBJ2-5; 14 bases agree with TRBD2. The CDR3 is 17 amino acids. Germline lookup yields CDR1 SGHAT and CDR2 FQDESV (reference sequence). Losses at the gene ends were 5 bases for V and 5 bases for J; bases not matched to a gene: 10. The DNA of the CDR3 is TGTGCCAGCAGCCCCCCTGGGACTAGCGGGGGCTTGGAGACCCAGTACTTC. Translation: CASSPPGTSGGLETQYF.

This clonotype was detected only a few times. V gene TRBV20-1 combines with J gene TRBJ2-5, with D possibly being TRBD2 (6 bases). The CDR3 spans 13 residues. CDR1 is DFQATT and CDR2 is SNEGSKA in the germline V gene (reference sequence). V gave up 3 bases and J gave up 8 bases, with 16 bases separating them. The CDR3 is CSASPGVGDTQYF. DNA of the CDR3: TGCAGTGCTAGCCCGGGAGTTGGGGATACCCAGTACTTC.

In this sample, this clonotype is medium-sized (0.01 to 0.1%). The DNA of the CDR3 is TGTGCCAGTAGTATAGGGGACAGAACTAATTCACCCCTCCACTTT. This translates into CASSIGDRTNSPLHF. V and J are TRBV19 and TRBJ1-6; the match to TRBD1 covers 7 bases. Germline V CDR1 and CDR2: LNHDA, SQIVND (reference sequence). Trimming removed 1 base from V and 6 bases from J; junction bases left unmatched: 3. The CDR3 is 15 residues long.

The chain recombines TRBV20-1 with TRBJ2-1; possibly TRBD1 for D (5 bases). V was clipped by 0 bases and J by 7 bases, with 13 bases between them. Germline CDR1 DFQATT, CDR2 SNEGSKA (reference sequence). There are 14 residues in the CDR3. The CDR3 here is CSARDQGRSNEQFF. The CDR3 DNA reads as TGCAGTGCTAGAGATCAGGGCAGAAGTAATGAGCAGTTCTTC.

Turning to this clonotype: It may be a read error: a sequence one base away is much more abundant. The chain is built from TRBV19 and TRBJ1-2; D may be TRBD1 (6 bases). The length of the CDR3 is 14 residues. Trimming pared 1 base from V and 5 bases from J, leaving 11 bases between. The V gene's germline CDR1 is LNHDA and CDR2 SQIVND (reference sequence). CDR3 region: CASSIVRGDYGYTF. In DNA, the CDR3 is TGTGCCAGTAGTATAGTCAGGGGCGATTATGGCTACACCTTC.

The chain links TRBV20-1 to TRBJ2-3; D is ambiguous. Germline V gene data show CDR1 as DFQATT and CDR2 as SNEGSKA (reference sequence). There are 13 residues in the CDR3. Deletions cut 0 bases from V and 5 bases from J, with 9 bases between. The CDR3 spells CSARDLARDTQYF. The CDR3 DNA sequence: TGCAGTGCTAGAGACCTGGCCCGAGATACGCAGTATTTT.

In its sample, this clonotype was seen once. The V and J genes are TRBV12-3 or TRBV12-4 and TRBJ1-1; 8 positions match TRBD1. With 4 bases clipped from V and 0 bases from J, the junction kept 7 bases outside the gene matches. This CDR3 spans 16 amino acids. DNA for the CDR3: TGTGCCAGCAGTTGGACAGGGTCCCCCATGAACACTGAAGCTTTCTTT. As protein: CASSWTGSPMNTEAFF.

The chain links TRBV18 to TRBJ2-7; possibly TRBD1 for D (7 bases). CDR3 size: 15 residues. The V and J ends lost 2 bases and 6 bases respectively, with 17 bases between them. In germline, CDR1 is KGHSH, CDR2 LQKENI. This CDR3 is CASSPLGAGGCEQYF. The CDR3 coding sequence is TGTGCCAGCTCACCATTGGGGGCAGGGGGGTGCGAGCAGTACTTC.

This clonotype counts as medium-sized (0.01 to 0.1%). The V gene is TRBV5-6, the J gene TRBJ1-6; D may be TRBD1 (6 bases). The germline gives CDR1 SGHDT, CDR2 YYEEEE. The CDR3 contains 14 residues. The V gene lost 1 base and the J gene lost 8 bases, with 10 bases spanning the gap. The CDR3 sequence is CASSLRGADSPLHF. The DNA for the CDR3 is TGTGCCAGCAGCTTGCGGGGGGCGGATTCACCCCTCCACTTT.

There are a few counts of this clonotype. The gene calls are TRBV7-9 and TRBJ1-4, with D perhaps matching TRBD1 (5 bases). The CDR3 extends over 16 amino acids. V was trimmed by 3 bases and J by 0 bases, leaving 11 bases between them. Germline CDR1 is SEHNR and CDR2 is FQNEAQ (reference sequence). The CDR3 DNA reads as TGTGCCAGCAGCTTGCTCTCAGGGTCAACTAATGAAAAACTGTTTTTT. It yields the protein CASSLLSGSTNEKLFF.

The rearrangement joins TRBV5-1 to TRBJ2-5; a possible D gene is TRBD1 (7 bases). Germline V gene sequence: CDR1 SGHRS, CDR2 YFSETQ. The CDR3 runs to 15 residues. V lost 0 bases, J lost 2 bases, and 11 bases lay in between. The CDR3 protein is CASSLEAGQQETQYF. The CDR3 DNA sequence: TGCGCCAGCAGCTTGGAGGCGGGACAGCAAGAGACCCAGTACTTC. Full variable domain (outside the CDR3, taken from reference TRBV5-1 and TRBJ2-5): KAGVTQTPRYLIKTRGQQVTLSCSPISGHRSVSWYQQTPGQGLQFLFEYFSETQRNKGNFPGRFSGRQFSNSRSEMNVSTLELGDSALYLCASSLEAGQQETQYFGPGTRLLVL.

This CDR3 reads CASSALVSAYGYTF. The DNA of the CDR3 is TGTGCCAGCAGCGCTTTGGTTAGTGCCTATGGCTACACCTTC. The gene calls are TRBV7-9 and TRBJ1-2; D ambiguous. The CDR3 contains 14 residues. From germline, CDR1 is SEHNR and CDR2 FQNEAQ (reference sequence). Trimming took 5 bases from V and 4 from J, leaving 14 bases between them.

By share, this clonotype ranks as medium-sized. The CDR3 reads CASSLGGPNGNQPQHF. The CDR3 bases are TGTGCCAGCAGCTTAGGGGGACCTAACGGAAATCAGCCCCAGCATTTT. The gene calls are TRBV7-6 and TRBJ1-5; possible D gene TRBD1, 5 bases. CDR1 and CDR2 (germline): SGHVS, FNYEAQ. The CDR3 has 16 amino acids. V was shortened by 1 base and J by 4 bases, with 14 bases between the two germline ends.

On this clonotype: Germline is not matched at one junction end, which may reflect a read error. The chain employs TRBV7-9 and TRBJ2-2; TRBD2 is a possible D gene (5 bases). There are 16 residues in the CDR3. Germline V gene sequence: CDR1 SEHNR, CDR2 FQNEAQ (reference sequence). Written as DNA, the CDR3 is TGTGCCAGCAGCTTAGTTGGGAGTCCGAACAACGGGGAGCTGTTTTTT. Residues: CASSLVGSPNNGELFF.

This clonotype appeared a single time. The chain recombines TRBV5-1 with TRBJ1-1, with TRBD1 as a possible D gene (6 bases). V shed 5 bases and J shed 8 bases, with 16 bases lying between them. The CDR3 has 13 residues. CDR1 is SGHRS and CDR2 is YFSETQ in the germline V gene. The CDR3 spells CASRRTESHEAFF. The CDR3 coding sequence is TGCGCCAGCAGGCGGACAGAGTCCCACGAAGCTTTCTTT.

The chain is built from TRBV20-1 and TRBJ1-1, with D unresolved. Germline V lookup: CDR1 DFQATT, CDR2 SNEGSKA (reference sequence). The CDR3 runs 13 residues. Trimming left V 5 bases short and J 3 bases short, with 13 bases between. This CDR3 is CSAPNSADTEAFF. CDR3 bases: TGCAGTGCTCCGAATTCCGCAGACACTGAAGCTTTCTTT.

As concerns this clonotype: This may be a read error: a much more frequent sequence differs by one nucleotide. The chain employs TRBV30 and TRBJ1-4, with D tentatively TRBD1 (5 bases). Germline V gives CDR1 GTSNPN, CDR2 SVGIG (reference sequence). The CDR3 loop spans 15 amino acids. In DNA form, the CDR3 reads TGTGCCTGGAGTGTAGGAGGGGCTGGAGAAGAAAAACCGTTTTTT. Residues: CAWSVGGAGEEKPFF.

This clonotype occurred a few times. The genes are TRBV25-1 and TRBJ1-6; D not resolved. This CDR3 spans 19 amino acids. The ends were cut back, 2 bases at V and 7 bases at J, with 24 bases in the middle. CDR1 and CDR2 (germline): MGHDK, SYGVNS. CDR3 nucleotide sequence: TGTGCCAGCAGTGAACCCCCCCCGGCGACGGAAGGTAAGAATTCACCCCTCCACTTT. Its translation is CASSEPPPATEGKNSPLHF.

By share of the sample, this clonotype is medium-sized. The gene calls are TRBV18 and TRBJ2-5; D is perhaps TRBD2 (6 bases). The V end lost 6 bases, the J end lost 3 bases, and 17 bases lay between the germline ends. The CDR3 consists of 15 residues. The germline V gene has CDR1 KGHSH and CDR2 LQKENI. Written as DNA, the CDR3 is TGTGCCAGCTCCCCCCTTCCTAGCGCCAAAGAGACCCAGTACTTC. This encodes CASSPLPSAKETQYF.